This T cell receptor beta chain is from a study of identical twins. Study findings and constraints: Analyses of zero insertions could, in part, be confounded by invariant MAIT and iNKT cells. Fewer insertions were carried by abundant cord blood beta clonotypes, but none was seen in memory repertoires. Alpha sequences out of frame and shared by twins had excess low generation probability.

This clonotype was counted many times. Its target is not known. The CDR3 contains 12 residues. Germline assignment: CDR1 MNHNY and CDR2 SVGAGI (reference sequence). V was cut by 7 bases and J by 0 bases, with 5 bases left in between. The authors used template switching to add a universal primer site and gave cDNA unique molecular identifiers. MiXCR, run by TCRdb on the 5' RACE reads, gives a single entry per CDR3 protein. The data contain 690,000 or so distinct CDR3 sequences, approximately 6.1% of them singletons. The V and J genes are TRBV6-6 and TRBJ2-3, with no clear D. The sequence was collected from a young man in good health. Sequenced sample: naive T cells sorted from blood. The CDR3: CASKDSTDTQYF. The CDR3, as DNA: TGTGCCAGCAAGGACAGCACAGATACGCAGTATTTT.